A selection of T cell receptor beta chains follows, all from one sample in a study of OX40 agonist ivuxolimab in advanced cancers. TCRdb keeps only in-frame clones here, not all; method: immunoSEQ multiplex PCR. The sample has over 50,000 clones; approximately 82% are singletons. Sequences were derived from CD4+ or CD8+ T cells sorted from blood, sampled in a trial of the OX40 agonist ivuxolimab. Receptor source: an adult with an advanced solid tumor such as melanoma, head and neck, liver or kidney cancer. CDR3s include the opening cysteine and the closing phenylalanine or tryptophan. Fields, in order: D gene, J gene, V gene, clone size, CDR3 DNA, CDR3 protein. The D gene is left open where the match is weak. Expanded clones are given a class, and other clones once, few, many or no size at all.

D gene: NA
J gene: TRBJ1-1
V gene: TRBV29-1
clone size: few
CDR3 DNA: TGCAGCGCTCGGACGGCAATGAACACTGAAGCTTTCTTT
CDR3 protein: CSARTAMNTEAFF

D gene: NA
J gene: TRBJ1-1
V gene: TRBV18
clone size: few
CDR3 DNA: TGTGCCAGCTCACCAACTAATCACCCAGGGGCTGAAGCTTTCTTT
CDR3 protein: CASSPTNHPGAEAFF

D gene: NA
J gene: TRBJ2-7
V gene: TRBV27
clone size: once
CDR3 DNA: TGTGCCAGCAGTAAAGGACTAAATCCCTACGAGCAGTACTTC
CDR3 protein: CASSKGLNPYEQYF

D gene: NA
J gene: TRBJ1-3
V gene: TRBV11-2
clone size: NA
CDR3 DNA: TGTGCCAGCAGCTGGGGCCCGGACTCTGGAAACACCATATATTTT
CDR3 protein: CASSWGPDSGNTIYF

D gene: TRBD2
J gene: TRBJ2-5
V gene: TRBV29-1
clone size: NA
CDR3 DNA: TGCAGCGTTCAGACTAGCGGGGAGGAGACCCAGTACTTC
CDR3 protein: CSVQTSGEETQYF

D gene: TRBD1
J gene: TRBJ2-3
V gene: TRBV6-1
clone size: NA
CDR3 DNA: TGTGCCAGCAGACAGGGGAGTATAGCAGATACGCAGTATTTT
CDR3 protein: CASRQGSIADTQYF

D gene: TRBD2
J gene: TRBJ2-1
V gene: TRBV11-2
clone size: NA
CDR3 DNA: TGTGCCAGCAGCTCCGAGGGACTAGCGGGTCCAATTAAGCAGTTCTTC
CDR3 protein: CASSSEGLAGPIKQFF

D gene: NA
J gene: TRBJ2-7
V gene: TRBV4-1
clone size: NA
CDR3 DNA: TGCGCCAGCAGCCAAGAAAAGATCGGGACGGACTCCTACGAGCAGTACTTC
CDR3 protein: CASSQEKIGTDSYEQYF

D gene: NA
J gene: TRBJ1-5
V gene: TRBV4-1
clone size: NA
CDR3 DNA: TGCGCCAGCAGCCTTTTTGGGGGGAATAGCAATCAGCCCCAGCATTTT
CDR3 protein: CASSLFGGNSNQPQHF

D gene: NA
J gene: TRBJ2-1
V gene: TRBV5-1
clone size: few
CDR3 DNA: TGCGCCAGCAGCTTGTATCGGGCCCTTCAGTTCTTC
CDR3 protein: CASSLYRALQFF

D gene: TRBD1
J gene: TRBJ2-2
V gene: TRBV6-1
clone size: NA
CDR3 DNA: TGTGCCAGCACGACAGGGAAATACACCGGGGAGCTGTTTTTT
CDR3 protein: CASTTGKYTGELFF

D gene: NA
J gene: TRBJ2-3
V gene: TRBV19
clone size: NA
CDR3 DNA: TGTGCCACCGAGCAGGGTGGAGGAACAGATACGCAGTATTTT
CDR3 protein: CATEQGGGTDTQYF

D gene: TRBD2
J gene: TRBJ2-7
V gene: TRBV5-1
clone size: few
CDR3 DNA: TGCGCCAGCAGCTCCCGTGAGGGCGGGAGGGGTGAGCAGTACTTC
CDR3 protein: CASSSREGGRGEQYF

D gene: NA
J gene: TRBJ1-1
V gene: TRBV29-1
clone size: NA
CDR3 DNA: TGCAGCGTCTCCCTCCGAGGACAAGGGCTTGGGGGTGAAGCTTTCTTT
CDR3 protein: CSVSLRGQGLGGEAFF

D gene: TRBD1
J gene: TRBJ1-1
V gene: TRBV7-9
clone size: NA
CDR3 DNA: TGTGCCAGCAGCTTACAGGGGGCCGGCACTGAAGCTTTCTTT
CDR3 protein: CASSLQGAGTEAFF

D gene: NA
J gene: TRBJ2-2
V gene: TRBV5-1
clone size: NA
CDR3 DNA: TGCGCCAGCAGCTCGGAGAACCGGATATCCGGGGAGCTGTTTTTT
CDR3 protein: CASSSENRISGELFF

D gene: NA
J gene: TRBJ2-5
V gene: TRBV7-8
clone size: NA
CDR3 DNA: TGTGCCAGCAGCTTTGGCCGGGCTCAAGAGACCCAGTACTTC
CDR3 protein: CASSFGRAQETQYF

D gene: NA
J gene: TRBJ2-1
V gene: TRBV15
clone size: few
CDR3 DNA: TGTGCCACCAGCCCTCGAGTAGGACCTTACAATGAGCAGTTCTTC
CDR3 protein: CATSPRVGPYNEQFF

D gene: NA
J gene: TRBJ1-6
V gene: TRBV11-2
clone size: NA
CDR3 DNA: TGTGCCAGCAGCCCCGGGCAGCTCCACCGTCTATATAATTCACCCCTCCACTTT
CDR3 protein: CASSPGQLHRLYNSPLHF

D gene: NA
J gene: TRBJ2-3
V gene: TRBV21-1
clone size: NA
CDR3 DNA: TGTGCCAGTAGCACAGATACGCAGTATTTT
CDR3 protein: CASSTDTQYF

D gene: NA
J gene: TRBJ2-1
V gene: TRBV5-6
clone size: NA
CDR3 DNA: TGTGCCAGCAGCTTAAGCTCCTACAATGAGCAGTTCTTC
CDR3 protein: CASSLSSYNEQFF

D gene: TRBD2
J gene: TRBJ2-1
V gene: TRBV7-9
clone size: NA
CDR3 DNA: TGTGCCAGCAGCTTTGGTCCTGCGGGAGGGCCTAGGGGGAATGAGCAGTTCTTC
CDR3 protein: CASSFGPAGGPRGNEQFF

D gene: NA
J gene: TRBJ2-1
V gene: TRBV5-4
clone size: NA
CDR3 DNA: TGTGCCAGCAGCTCTAGGGGGGGGGAATCGTACAATGAGCAGTTCTTC
CDR3 protein: CASSSRGGESYNEQFF

D gene: NA
J gene: TRBJ2-7
V gene: TRBV5-4
clone size: NA
CDR3 DNA: TGTGCCAGCAGCTTGGATGGCAGCTCCTACGAGCAGTACTTC
CDR3 protein: CASSLDGSSYEQYF

D gene: NA
J gene: TRBJ2-3
V gene: TRBV27
clone size: NA
CDR3 DNA: TGTGCCAGCAGTTTATTTCTAGCTGATACGCAGTATTTT
CDR3 protein: CASSLFLADTQYF

D gene: NA
J gene: TRBJ2-7
V gene: TRBV19
clone size: NA
CDR3 DNA: TGTGCCAGTAGTACTAGGGGTGGCGAGCAGTACTTC
CDR3 protein: CASSTRGGEQYF

D gene: NA
J gene: TRBJ2-3
V gene: TRBV10-3
clone size: NA
CDR3 DNA: TGTGCCATCAGTGATGGGGGTGGCACAGATACGCAGTATTTT
CDR3 protein: CAISDGGGTDTQYF

D gene: TRBD1
J gene: TRBJ1-6
V gene: TRBV18
clone size: few
CDR3 DNA: TGTGCCAGCTCACCGGGACAGGGTAATTCACCCCTCCACTTT
CDR3 protein: CASSPGQGNSPLHF

D gene: NA
J gene: TRBJ2-3
V gene: TRBV30
clone size: NA
CDR3 DNA: TGTGCCTGGAGGAGGGGGGTCGCAGATACGCAGTATTTT
CDR3 protein: CAWRRGVADTQYF

D gene: TRBD1
J gene: TRBJ2-7
V gene: TRBV5-5
clone size: NA
CDR3 DNA: TGTGCCAGCAGCTTGGCCCCGGCCGGACAGGGCTACTACGAGCAGTACTTC
CDR3 protein: CASSLAPAGQGYYEQYF

D gene: NA
J gene: TRBJ2-5
V gene: TRBV14
clone size: few
CDR3 DNA: TGTGCCAGCAGCCAAGGGACCCGTTCGGAGACCCAGTACTTC
CDR3 protein: CASSQGTRSETQYF

D gene: NA
J gene: TRBJ2-7
V gene: TRBV18
clone size: NA
CDR3 DNA: TGTGCCAGCTCACCGGCCGTTTCCTACGAGCAGTACTTC
CDR3 protein: CASSPAVSYEQYF

D gene: NA
J gene: TRBJ2-1
V gene: TRBV21-1
clone size: NA
CDR3 DNA: TGTGCCAGCAGCACCTATTGGAGAGCGGGAGTAGTGTCCCATGAGCAGTTCTTC
CDR3 protein: CASSTYWRAGVVSHEQFF

D gene: NA
J gene: TRBJ1-4
V gene: TRBV2
clone size: NA
CDR3 DNA: TGTGCCAGCAGTGAAACCGGGACGGCAACTAATGAAAAACTGTTTTTT
CDR3 protein: CASSETGTATNEKLFF

D gene: NA
J gene: TRBJ2-3
V gene: TRBV28
clone size: once
CDR3 DNA: TGTGCCAGCAGTCCCGGACAGACCACAGATACGCAGTATTTT
CDR3 protein: CASSPGQTTDTQYF

D gene: NA
J gene: TRBJ2-1
V gene: TRBV5-4
clone size: NA
CDR3 DNA: TGTGCCAGCAGCTTGGGGAGGCTAGCATACAACAATGAGCAGTTCTTC
CDR3 protein: CASSLGRLAYNNEQFF

D gene: TRBD1
J gene: TRBJ2-5
V gene: TRBV28
clone size: NA
CDR3 DNA: TGTGCCAGCAGCCCACCGACAGGGTCCGCCGGGGAGACCCAGTACTTC
CDR3 protein: CASSPPTGSAGETQYF

D gene: TRBD2
J gene: TRBJ2-2
V gene: TRBV7-3
clone size: NA
CDR3 DNA: TGTGCCAGCAGCTCGGGACTAGCGGACACCGGGGAGCTGTTTTTT
CDR3 protein: CASSSGLADTGELFF

D gene: NA
J gene: TRBJ2-2
V gene: TRBV7-2
clone size: once
CDR3 DNA: TGTGCCAGCAGCTGGGGGAGCGGGCCCACCGGGGAGCTGTTTTTT
CDR3 protein: CASSWGSGPTGELFF

D gene: TRBD1
J gene: TRBJ1-6
V gene: TRBV28
clone size: few
CDR3 DNA: TGTGCCAGCAGTTTATTTCAGGGGGATTCACCCCTCCACTTT
CDR3 protein: CASSLFQGDSPLHF

D gene: NA
J gene: TRBJ1-1
V gene: TRBV28
clone size: NA
CDR3 DNA: TGTGCCAGCATTGTCGGAGGAATGAACACTGAAGCTTTCTTT
CDR3 protein: CASIVGGMNTEAFF